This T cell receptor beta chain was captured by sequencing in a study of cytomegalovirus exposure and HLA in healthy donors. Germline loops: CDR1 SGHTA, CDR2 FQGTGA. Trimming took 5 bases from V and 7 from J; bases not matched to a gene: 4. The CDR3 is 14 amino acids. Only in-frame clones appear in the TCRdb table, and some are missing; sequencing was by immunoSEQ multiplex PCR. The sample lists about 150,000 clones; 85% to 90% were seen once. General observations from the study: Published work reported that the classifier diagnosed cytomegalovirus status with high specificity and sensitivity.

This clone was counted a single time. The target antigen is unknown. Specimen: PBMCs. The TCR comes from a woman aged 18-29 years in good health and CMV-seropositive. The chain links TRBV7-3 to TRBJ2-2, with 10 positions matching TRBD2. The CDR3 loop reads CASSLRTSGGELFF. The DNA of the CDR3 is TGTGCCAGCAGCCTTCGGACTAGCGGCGGGGAGCTGTTTTTT.